These T cell receptor beta chains were read from a single sample in a study of blood T cells in healthy people across ages. TCRdb re-called the 5' RACE reads through MiXCR, storing one row per CDR3 protein. The sample records about 970,000 distinct CDR3 sequences, about 53% being singletons. The sequenced sample consisted of blood. Receptors were obtained from a woman aged 55-70 years in good health. Both conserved end residues are part of each CDR3. Fields, in order: D gene, V gene, J gene, clone size, CDR3 DNA, CDR3 protein. D genes are given only for firm matches. Only some rows state a clone size, as once, few, many or a class for expanded clones.

TRBD1	TRBV4-1	TRBJ2-7	few	TGCGCCAGCAGCCAAGCTTCGGGACAGGGGTCTCTTTGGGTCTCCTACGAGCAGTACTTC	CASSQASGQGSLWVSYEQYF
.	TRBV12-3/TRBV12-4	TRBJ1-2	few	TGTGCCAGCAGTTTCGGTGGAGGCTACACCTTC	CASSFGGGYTF
TRBD2	TRBV4-2	TRBJ2-1	few	TGTGCCAGCAGCCGTAGCGGGGCCGCCTACAATGAGCAGTTCTTC	CASSRSGAAYNEQFF
.	TRBV5-1	TRBJ2-1	.	TGCGCCAGCAGCTTGGGACAGTCAGACAATGAGCAGTTCTTC	CASSLGQSDNEQFF
.	TRBV11-2	TRBJ2-7	.	TGTGCCAGCAGCTTCGGGACACCCAGCGTCTTCGAGCAGTACTTC	CASSFGTPSVFEQYF
.	TRBV4-3	TRBJ2-2	.	TGCGCCAGCAGTCCATCGACAGGGCGGGGCGGGGAGCTGTTTTTT	CASSPSTGRGGELFF
TRBD1	TRBV9	TRBJ2-6	few	TGTGCCAGCAGCGTACGACCCGACAGGGCTGGGGCCAACGTCCTGACTTTC	CASSVRPDRAGANVLTF
.	TRBV19	TRBJ2-7	.	TGTGCCAGTAGTTATGTTGACGCGGGGTCCTACGAGCAGTACTTC	CASSYVDAGSYEQYF
.	TRBV20-1	TRBJ2-7	.	TGCAGTGCTAGGCGGGACGCAGTGGGAGAGCAGTACTTC	CSARRDAVGEQYF
.	TRBV20-1	TRBJ2-7	.	TGCAGTGCTAGAGAGGAGGGGGTTCTCGAGCAGTACTTC	CSAREEGVLEQYF
.	TRBV20-1	TRBJ2-3	.	TGCAGTGCTAATCCCAGTCCCCTCACAGATACGCAGTATTTT	CSANPSPLTDTQYF
.	TRBV20-1	TRBJ2-7	few	TGCAGTGCTAGAGTTGAGACAGGAAGAAGGGAGCAGTACTTC	CSARVETGRREQYF
TRBD1	TRBV20-1	TRBJ1-6	.	TGCAGTGCTGAACAGGGACAGGGGAGGGGATCACCCCCCCACTTT	CSAEQGQGRGSPPHF
TRBD2	TRBV5-1	TRBJ2-3	.	TGCGCCAGCAGCTTGTTACTAGCGGGAGGTAGGGATACGCAGTATTTT	CASSLLLAGGRDTQYF
.	TRBV5-1	TRBJ2-3	few	TGCGCCAGCAGCCCCGAGGGTAGCGGCACAGATACGCAGTATTTT	CASSPEGSGTDTQYF